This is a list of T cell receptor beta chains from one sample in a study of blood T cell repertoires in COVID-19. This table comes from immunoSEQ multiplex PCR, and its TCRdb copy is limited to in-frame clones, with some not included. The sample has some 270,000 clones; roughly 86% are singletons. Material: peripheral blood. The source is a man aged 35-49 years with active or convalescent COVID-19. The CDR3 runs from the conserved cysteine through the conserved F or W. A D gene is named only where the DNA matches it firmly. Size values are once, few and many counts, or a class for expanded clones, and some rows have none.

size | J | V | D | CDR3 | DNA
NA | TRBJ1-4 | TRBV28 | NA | CASSTTEINEKLFF | TGTGCCAGCAGTACGACAGAGATTAATGAAAAACTGTTTTTT
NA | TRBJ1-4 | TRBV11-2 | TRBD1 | CASSLGQGAHREKLFF | TGTGCCAGCAGCTTGGGACAGGGGGCACATAGGGAAAAACTGTTTTTT
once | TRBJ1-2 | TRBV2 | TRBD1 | CASTMTGSYYGYTF | TGTGCCAGCACTATGACAGGGTCCTACTATGGCTACACCTTC
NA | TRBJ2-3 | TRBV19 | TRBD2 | CASSLRTSGGGPYSTDTQYF | TGTGCCAGTAGTTTACGGACTAGCGGGGGCGGACCATATAGCACAGATACGCAGTATTTT
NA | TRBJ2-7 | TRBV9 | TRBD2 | CASSVGTSGSLSEQYF | TGTGCCAGCAGCGTGGGGACTAGCGGGAGTCTTTCCGAGCAGTACTTC
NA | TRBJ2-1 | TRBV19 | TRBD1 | CASSILGQGRGEQFF | TGTGCCAGTAGTATACTCGGACAGGGTCGCGGTGAGCAGTTCTTC
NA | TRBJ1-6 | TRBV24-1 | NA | CATISDRTNSPLHF | TGTGCCACCATTTCAGACAGAACTAATTCACCCCTCCACTTT
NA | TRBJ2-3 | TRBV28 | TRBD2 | CASSPQGLAGPSPDTGTDTQYF | TGTGCCAGCAGTCCGCAGGGACTAGCGGGGCCATCACCCGACACGGGCACAGATACGCAGTATTTT
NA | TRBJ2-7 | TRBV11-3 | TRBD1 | CASGRDSYNEQYF | TGTGCCTCCGGCCGGGACAGTTATAACGAGCAGTACTTC
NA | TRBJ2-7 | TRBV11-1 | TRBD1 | CASSPPTGTGVGEQYF | TGTGCCAGCAGCCCCCCCACCGGGACAGGGGTGGGGGAGCAGTACTTC
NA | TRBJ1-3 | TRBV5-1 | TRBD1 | CASSLRGTGPSGNTIYF | TGCGCCAGCAGCTTGCGCGGGACAGGGCCCTCTGGAAACACCATATATTTT
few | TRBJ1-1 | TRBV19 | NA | CASSRSGGVIAEAFF | TGTGCCAGTAGCCGAAGTGGGGGGGTTATCGCTGAAGCTTTCTTT
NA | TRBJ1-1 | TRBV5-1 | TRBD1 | CASSLVDRGTPEAFF | TGCGCCAGCAGCTTGGTCGACAGGGGGACCCCTGAAGCTTTCTTT
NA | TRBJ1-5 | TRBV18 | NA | CASSFEDRGQPQHF | TGTGCCAGCTCCTTCGAGGACAGAGGCCAGCCCCAGCATTTT
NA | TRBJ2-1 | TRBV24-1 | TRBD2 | CATSDPGVAGKYNEQFF | TGTGCCACCAGTGACCCCGGGGTAGCGGGGAAGTACAATGAGCAGTTCTTC
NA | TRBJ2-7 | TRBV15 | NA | CATSRDSGYEQYF | TGTGCCACCAGCAGGGACTCGGGGTACGAGCAGTACTTC